A selection of T cell receptor beta chains follows, all from one sample in a study of blood T cell repertoires in COVID-19. Some clones are missing from TCRdb's copy, which holds only in-frame ones; the method was immunoSEQ multiplex PCR. This table holds about 140,000 clones, more than 60% found once. The material sequenced was peripheral blood. The source of these receptors is a woman in her forties or fifties with active or convalescent COVID-19. CDR3s include the opening cysteine and the closing phenylalanine or tryptophan. Fields, in order: J gene, D gene, clone size, V gene, CDR3 protein, CDR3 DNA. The D gene is left open where the match is weak. Size tells how often a clone was seen (once, few, many) or the class of an expanded clone, and some rows leave it out.

TRBJ2-7 TRBD1 - TRBV10-3 CAISEGGTGSYEQYF TGTGCCATCAGTGAGGGGGGGACAGGGAGCTACGAGCAGTACTTC
TRBJ2-3 - - TRBV28 CASSSAGLQSDTQYF TGTGCCAGCAGTTCGGCGGGACTCCAGTCCGATACGCAGTATTTT
TRBJ2-3 - - TRBV7-2 CASTQGLPTDTQYF TGTGCCAGCACCCAGGGATTACCTACAGATACGCAGTATTTT
TRBJ2-7 - - TRBV5-6 CASSFGRPTYEQYF TGTGCCAGCAGCTTCGGCAGGCCGACCTACGAGCAGTACTTC
TRBJ1-2 - - TRBV20-1 CSASLRTGNYGYTF TGCAGTGCTAGTCTGAGGACTGGGAACTATGGCTACACCTTC
TRBJ1-1 TRBD1 - TRBV15 CATSPGTGGKTEAFF TGTGCCACCAGCCCCGGGACAGGGGGAAAGACTGAAGCTTTCTTT
TRBJ1-6 - - TRBV18 CASSPQGDSPLHF TGTGCCAGCTCACCCCAAGGGGATTCACCCCTCCACTTT
TRBJ2-7 - - TRBV6-1 CASSQGHALTYEQYF TGTGCCAGCAGCCAGGGGCACGCACTCACCTACGAGCAGTACTTC
TRBJ2-5 TRBD1 - TRBV6-5 CASSSNRGSETQYF TGTGCCAGCAGTTCAAACAGGGGTAGCGAGACCCAGTACTTC
TRBJ2-1 - few TRBV7-3 CASSYGGSSYNEQFF TGTGCCAGCAGCTATGGGGGCAGTTCCTACAATGAGCAGTTCTTC
TRBJ1-1 TRBD1 - TRBV19 CASSTPTPDRRNTEAFF TGTGCCAGTAGTACCCCAACCCCGGACAGGAGGAACACTGAAGCTTTCTTT
TRBJ2-1 TRBD2 few TRBV5-8 CASSTTSGVYNEQFF TGTGCCAGCAGCACGACTAGCGGGGTCTACAATGAGCAGTTCTTC
TRBJ1-1 - - TRBV19 CASSIPGRSANTEAFF TGTGCCAGTAGTATTCCCGGCAGGTCGGCGAACACTGAAGCTTTCTTT
TRBJ1-2 - - TRBV19 CASTRSRNYGYTF TGTGCCAGTACTAGATCTCGGAACTATGGCTACACCTTC
TRBJ2-3 TRBD2 few TRBV9 CASSPRLAGSTDTQYF TGTGCCAGCAGCCCCCGACTAGCGGGGAGCACAGATACGCAGTATTTT
TRBJ1-1 TRBD1 - TRBV7-9 CASDRGNTEAFF TGTGCCAGCGACAGGGGCAACACTGAAGCTTTCTTT
TRBJ1-1 - - TRBV7-2 CASSFSENTEAFF TGTGCCAGCAGCTTTTCAGAGAACACTGAAGCTTTCTTT
TRBJ2-2 TRBD2 - TRBV30 CAWRRAGGLFTGELFF TGTGCCTGGAGGCGAGCGGGAGGCCTTTTCACCGGGGAGCTGTTTTTT
TRBJ2-7 TRBD1 - TRBV19 CASSIGTGTYEQYF TGTGCCAGTAGTATAGGGACAGGGACCTACGAGCAGTACTTC
TRBJ1-2 - - TRBV28 CASSSSLRGGYTF TGTGCCAGCAGTTCCTCTCTTAGGGGAGGGTACACCTTC
TRBJ1-4 TRBD1 - TRBV18 CASSPQKTGGTNEKLFF TGTGCCAGCTCACCCCAGAAGACAGGGGGCACTAATGAAAAACTGTTTTTT
TRBJ2-1 TRBD2 once TRBV5-1 CASSLANLAGAPYNEQFF TGCGCCAGCAGCTTGGCCAACCTAGCGGGAGCACCCTACAATGAGCAGTTCTTC
TRBJ2-7 TRBD2 - TRBV7-2 CASSLNGAGINEQYF TGTGCCAGCAGCTTAAATGGAGCGGGAATCAACGAGCAGTACTTC
TRBJ1-6 - - TRBV27 CASSLGLMINSPLHF TGTGCCAGCAGTTTGGGACTTATGATCAATTCACCCCTCCACTTT
TRBJ2-2 - - TRBV5-5 CASSLGANTGELFF TGTGCCAGCAGCTTGGGAGCTAACACCGGGGAGCTGTTTTTT
TRBJ1-5 - - TRBV2 CASSERGGNRNQPQHF TGTGCCAGCAGTGAAAGGGGAGGGAACCGTAATCAGCCCCAGCATTTT
TRBJ2-7 - - TRBV7-8 CASSLGLEKSYEQYF TGTGCCAGCAGCTTAGGGTTAGAGAAATCCTACGAGCAGTACTTC
TRBJ1-1 - - TRBV5-6 CASSLTVAVNTEAFF TGTGCCAGCAGCTTAACCGTTGCGGTGAACACTGAAGCTTTCTTT
TRBJ2-3 - - TRBV6-2/TRBV6-3 CASSKHRSTDTQYF TGTGCCAGCAGTAAGCACAGGAGCACAGATACGCAGTATTTT
TRBJ2-3 - - TRBV7-9 CASSLGRASDTQYF TGTGCCAGCAGCTTAGGCAGGGCTTCAGATACGCAGTATTTT
TRBJ1-2 TRBD1 - TRBV7-2 CASSFGGLQGAKRYTF TGTGCCAGCAGCTTCGGAGGTCTCCAGGGGGCAAAGCGCTACACCTTC
TRBJ2-5 - - TRBV7-2 CASSLAGAGETQYF TGTGCCAGCAGCTTAGCTGGGGCAGGAGAGACCCAGTACTTC
TRBJ1-2 TRBD1 - TRBV27 CASSLSGQIYGYTF TGTGCCAGCAGTTTATCGGGACAGATCTATGGCTACACCTTC
TRBJ1-5 - - TRBV19 CASSIATVLDSNQPQHF TGTGCCAGTAGTATAGCAACAGTGTTAGATAGCAATCAGCCCCAGCATTTT
TRBJ2-7 - - TRBV7-9 CASSLDLLDGEQYF TGTGCCAGCAGCTTAGATTTGCTAGACGGCGAGCAGTACTTC
TRBJ1-6 TRBD1 - TRBV4-3 CASSPDRGRNNSPLHF TGCGCCAGCAGCCCGGACAGGGGGAGAAATAATTCACCCCTCCACTTT
TRBJ2-7 TRBD1 few TRBV2 CASTTGGDVNEQYF TGTGCCAGCACGACAGGGGGCGACGTGAACGAGCAGTACTTC
TRBJ1-6 - - TRBV9 CASTAGGSYNSPLHF TGTGCCAGCACCGCTGGAGGATCCTATAATTCACCCCTCCACTTT
TRBJ2-3 - - TRBV11-2 CASSLGRKTDTQYF TGTGCCAGCAGCTTAGGCAGAAAAACAGATACGCAGTATTTT
TRBJ2-7 - - TRBV9 CASSAGRGGAYEQYF TGTGCCAGCAGCGCCGGGCGGGGCGGCGCCTACGAGCAGTACTTC
TRBJ2-2 TRBD1 - TRBV28 CASSLRTGLPGELFF TGTGCCAGCAGTTTGCGGACAGGCCTCCCCGGGGAGCTGTTTTTT
TRBJ1-3 TRBD1 - TRBV3-1/TRBV3-2 CASSQFGQGASGNTIYF TGTGCCAGCAGCCAATTCGGACAGGGGGCGAGTGGAAACACCATATATTTT
TRBJ2-2 TRBD2 - TRBV7-2 CASSFSGSVTGELFF TGTGCCAGCAGCTTTAGCGGGAGTGTCACCGGGGAGCTGTTTTTT